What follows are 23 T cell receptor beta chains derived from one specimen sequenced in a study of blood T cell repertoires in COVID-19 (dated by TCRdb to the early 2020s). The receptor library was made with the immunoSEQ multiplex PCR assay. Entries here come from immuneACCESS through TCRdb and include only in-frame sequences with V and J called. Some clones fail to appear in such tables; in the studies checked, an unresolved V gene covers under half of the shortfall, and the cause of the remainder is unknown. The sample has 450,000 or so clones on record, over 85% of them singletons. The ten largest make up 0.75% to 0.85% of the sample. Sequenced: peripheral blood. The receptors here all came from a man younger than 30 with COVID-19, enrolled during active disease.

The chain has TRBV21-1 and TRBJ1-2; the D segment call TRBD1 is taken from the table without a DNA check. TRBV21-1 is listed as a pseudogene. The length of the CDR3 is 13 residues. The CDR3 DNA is TGTGCCAGCCGTCTTATAGGGGACTATGGCTACACCTTC. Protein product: CASRLIGDYGYTF.

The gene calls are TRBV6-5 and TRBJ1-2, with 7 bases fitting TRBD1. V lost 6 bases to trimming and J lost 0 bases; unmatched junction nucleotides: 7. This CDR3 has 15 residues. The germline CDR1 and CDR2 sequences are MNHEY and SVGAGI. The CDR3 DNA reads TGTGCCAGCAGAAGCGACAGGGACTCTAACTATGGCTACACCTTC. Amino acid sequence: CASRSDRDSNYGYTF.

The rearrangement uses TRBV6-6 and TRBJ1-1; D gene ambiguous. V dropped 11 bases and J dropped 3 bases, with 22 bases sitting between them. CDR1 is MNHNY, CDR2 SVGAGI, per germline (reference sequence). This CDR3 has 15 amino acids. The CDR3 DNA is TGTGCCGGGGAGTTTTTTGGGTATTTAGACACTGAAGCTTTCTTT. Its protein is CAGEFFGYLDTEAFF.

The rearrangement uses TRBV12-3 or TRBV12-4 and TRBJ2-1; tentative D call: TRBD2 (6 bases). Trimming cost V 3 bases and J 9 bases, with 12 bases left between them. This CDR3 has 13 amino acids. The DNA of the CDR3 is TGTGCCAGCAGTTTTTATCGGGGAGGTGAGCAGTTCTTC. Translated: CASSFYRGGEQFF.

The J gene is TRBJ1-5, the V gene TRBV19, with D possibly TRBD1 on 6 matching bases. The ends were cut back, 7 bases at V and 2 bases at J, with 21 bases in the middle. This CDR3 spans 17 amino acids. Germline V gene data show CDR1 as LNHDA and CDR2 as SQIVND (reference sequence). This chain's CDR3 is CASTDRTLGFGNQPQHF. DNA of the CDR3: TGTGCCAGTACTGACAGGACTCTGGGCTTTGGCAATCAGCCCCAGCATTTT.

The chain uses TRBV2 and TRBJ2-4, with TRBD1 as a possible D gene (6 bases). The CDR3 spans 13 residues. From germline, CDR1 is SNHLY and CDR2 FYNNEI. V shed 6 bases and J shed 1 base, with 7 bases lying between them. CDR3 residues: CASRGAAKNIQYF. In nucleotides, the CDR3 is TGTGCCAGCAGGGGGGCGGCCAAAAACATTCAGTACTTC.

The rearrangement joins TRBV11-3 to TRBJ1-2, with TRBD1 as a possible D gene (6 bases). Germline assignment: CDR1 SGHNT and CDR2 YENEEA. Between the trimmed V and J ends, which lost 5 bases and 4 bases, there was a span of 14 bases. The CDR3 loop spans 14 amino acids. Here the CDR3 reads CASSPRTVPYGYTF. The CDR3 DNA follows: TGTGCCAGCAGCCCCAGGACAGTCCCCTATGGCTACACCTTC.

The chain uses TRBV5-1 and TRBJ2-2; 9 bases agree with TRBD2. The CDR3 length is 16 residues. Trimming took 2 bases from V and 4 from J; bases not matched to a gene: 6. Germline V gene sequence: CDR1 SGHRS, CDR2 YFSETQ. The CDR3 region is CASSFLSGSSTGELFF. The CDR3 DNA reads TGCGCCAGCAGCTTCCTTAGCGGGAGTAGCACCGGGGAGCTGTTTTTT.

CDR3 sequence reads: CASSLVRGSEAFF. The CDR3 DNA is TGTGCCAGCAGCTTAGTGCGGGGAAGTGAAGCTTTCTTT. The rearrangement links TRBV11-2 to TRBJ1-1; D remains ambiguous. Germline V gene data show CDR1 as SGHAT and CDR2 as FQNNGV. Trimming stripped 1 base from V and 7 bases from J, with 10 bases between. The CDR3 loop spans 13 amino acids.

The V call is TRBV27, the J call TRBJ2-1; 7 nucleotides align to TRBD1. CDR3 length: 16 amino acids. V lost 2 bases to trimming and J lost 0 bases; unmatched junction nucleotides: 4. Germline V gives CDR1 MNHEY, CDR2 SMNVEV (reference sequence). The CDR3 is CASSLRGPSSYNEQFF. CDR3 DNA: TGTGCCAGCAGTTTAAGGGGGCCCAGCTCCTACAATGAGCAGTTCTTC.

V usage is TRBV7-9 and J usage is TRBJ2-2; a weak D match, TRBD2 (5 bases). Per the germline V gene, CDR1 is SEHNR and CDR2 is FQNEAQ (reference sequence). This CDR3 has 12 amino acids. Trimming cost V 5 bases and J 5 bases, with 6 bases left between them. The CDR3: CASSPGTGELFF. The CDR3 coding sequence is TGTGCCAGCAGCCCGGGGACCGGGGAGCTGTTTTTT.

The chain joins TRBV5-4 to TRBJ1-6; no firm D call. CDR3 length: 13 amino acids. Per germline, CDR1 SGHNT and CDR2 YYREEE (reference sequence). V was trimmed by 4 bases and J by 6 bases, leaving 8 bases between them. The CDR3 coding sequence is TGTGCCAGCAGCCCCTCCCCTAATTCACCCCTCCACTTT. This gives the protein CASSPSPNSPLHF.

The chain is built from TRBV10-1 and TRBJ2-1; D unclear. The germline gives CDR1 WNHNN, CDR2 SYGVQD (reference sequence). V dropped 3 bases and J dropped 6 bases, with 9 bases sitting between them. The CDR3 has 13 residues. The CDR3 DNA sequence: TGCGCCAGCAGTGAAAAGAGTGGCAATGAGCAGTTCTTC. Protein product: CASSEKSGNEQFF.

CDR3: CASSEDRTDTQYF. For the CDR3, the DNA is TGTGCCAGCAGTGAAGACAGAACAGATACGCAGTATTTT. This sequence joins TRBV2 and TRBJ2-3; unclear D gene. The ends were cut back, 1 base at V and 3 bases at J, with 5 bases in the middle. In germline, CDR1 is SNHLY, CDR2 FYNNEI. The length of the CDR3 is 13 residues.

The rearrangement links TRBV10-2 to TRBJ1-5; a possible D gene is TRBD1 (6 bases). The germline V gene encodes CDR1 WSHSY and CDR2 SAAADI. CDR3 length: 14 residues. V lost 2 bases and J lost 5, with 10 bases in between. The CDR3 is CASSEAAGDQPQHF. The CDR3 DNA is TGCGCCAGCAGTGAGGCAGCAGGGGATCAGCCCCAGCATTTT.

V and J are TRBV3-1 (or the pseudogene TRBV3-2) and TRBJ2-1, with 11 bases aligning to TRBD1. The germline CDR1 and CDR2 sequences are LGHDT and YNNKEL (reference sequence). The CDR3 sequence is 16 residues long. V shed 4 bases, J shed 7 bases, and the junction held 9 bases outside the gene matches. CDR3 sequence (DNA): TGTGCCAGCAGCCTACCTGGACAGGGGGCTCGTAATGAGCAGTTCTTC. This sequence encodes CASSLPGQGARNEQFF.

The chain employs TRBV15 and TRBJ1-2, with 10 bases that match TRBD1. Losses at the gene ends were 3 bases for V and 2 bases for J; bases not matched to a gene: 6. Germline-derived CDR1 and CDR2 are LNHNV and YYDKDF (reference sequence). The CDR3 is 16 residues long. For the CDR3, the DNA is TGTGCCACCAGCAGTGTCCCGGGACAGGGGAACTATGGCTACACCTTC. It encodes CATSSVPGQGNYGYTF.

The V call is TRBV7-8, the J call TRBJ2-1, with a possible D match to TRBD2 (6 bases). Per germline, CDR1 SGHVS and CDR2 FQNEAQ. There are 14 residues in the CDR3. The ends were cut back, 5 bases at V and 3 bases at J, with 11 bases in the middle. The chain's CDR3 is CASSGRRDYNEQFF. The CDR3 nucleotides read TGTGCCAGCAGCGGGCGGAGGGACTACAATGAGCAGTTCTTC.

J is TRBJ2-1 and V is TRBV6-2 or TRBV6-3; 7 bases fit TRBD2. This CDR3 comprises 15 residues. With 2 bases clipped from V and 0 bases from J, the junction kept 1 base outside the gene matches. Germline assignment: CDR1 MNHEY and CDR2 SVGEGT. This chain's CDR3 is CASSYGGGSYNEQFF. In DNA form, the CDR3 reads TGTGCCAGCAGTTACGGCGGGGGCTCCTACAATGAGCAGTTCTTC.

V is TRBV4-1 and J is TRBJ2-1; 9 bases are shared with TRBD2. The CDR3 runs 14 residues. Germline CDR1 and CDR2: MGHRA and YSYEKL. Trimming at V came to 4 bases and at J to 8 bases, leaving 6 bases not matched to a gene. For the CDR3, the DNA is TGCGCCAGCAGCCCTCAAGCGGGGGGCTATGAGCAGTTCTTC. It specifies CASSPQAGGYEQFF.

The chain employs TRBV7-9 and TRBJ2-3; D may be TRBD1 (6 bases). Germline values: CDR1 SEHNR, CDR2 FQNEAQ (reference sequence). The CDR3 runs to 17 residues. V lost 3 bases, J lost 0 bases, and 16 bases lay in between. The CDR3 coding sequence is TGTGCCAGCAGCTTCGTGATCAAGGGGACAAGCACAGATACGCAGTATTTT. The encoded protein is CASSFVIKGTSTDTQYF.

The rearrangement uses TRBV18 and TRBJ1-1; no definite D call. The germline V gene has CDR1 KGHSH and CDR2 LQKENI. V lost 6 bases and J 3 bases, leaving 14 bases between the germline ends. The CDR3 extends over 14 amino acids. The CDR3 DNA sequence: TGTGCCAGCTCCCCCCTCGGGAAGGACACTGAAGCTTTCTTT. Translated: CASSPLGKDTEAFF.

The CDR3 sequence: CASSLGSEPYEQYF. The CDR3 DNA reads TGCGCCAGCAGCTTGGGCAGTGAACCTTACGAGCAGTACTTC. The J gene is TRBJ2-7, the V gene TRBV5-1; D is unclear. CDR1 and CDR2 (germline): SGHRS, YFSETQ. V lost 0 bases to trimming and J lost 4 bases, with 11 bases between them. The length of the CDR3 is 14 residues.